This T cell receptor (beta chain) appears in the sequencing data of a study of blood T cell repertoires in COVID-19. In the original analysis: Estimation of nucleated cell counts was performed using reference gene primer amplification. The protocol was immunoSEQ multiplex PCR, while the TCRdb copy is restricted to in-frame clones and leaves out a portion. V and J calls and clone size follow that table, whereas D and trimming were derived from the DNA. The sample shows around 140,000 clones, roughly 88% of them seen only once. Per germline, CDR1 LNHNV and CDR2 YYDKDF (reference sequence). Trimming removed 0 bases at V and 5 bases at J, with 5 bases between. The CDR3 covers 13 residues.

The chain employs TRBV15 and TRBJ1-5; D uncertain. The sequence was obtained from a man in his 70s with acute or convalescent COVID-19. Sequencing was carried out using peripheral blood. The CDR3 here is CATSREGDQPQHF. CDR3 in DNA: TGTGCCACCAGCAGAGAAGGAGATCAGCCCCAGCATTTT.